This T cell receptor (beta chain) stems from a study of identical twins. This CDR3 comprises 11 residues. Template switching (which added a universal primer site) was used, and cDNA carried unique molecular identifiers. TCRdb passed the 5' RACE reads through MiXCR, listing each CDR3 protein once. The data hold some 1,600,000 distinct CDR3 sequences, with around 33% observed a single time. In its sample, this clonotype was seen a few times. Material for sequencing was cord blood. The TCR was taken from a newborn girl in good health. V gene TRBV21-1 combines with J gene TRBJ2-1; the DNA was not used to check the table's D call, TRBD2. TRBV21-1 is termed a pseudogene. CDR3 in amino acids: CAGRNYNEQFF. The CDR3 region has the DNA TGTGCCGGGAGGAATTACAATGAGCAGTTCTTC.